This TCR beta chain was documented in a study of blood T cell repertoires in COVID-19. The wider study: Collection of acute and convalescent COVID-19 samples took place in the United States, Italy and Spain. PBMCs, B-cell-depleted T cells, or T cells provided the cDNA or gDNA that made up the material.

Under the authors' procedure: Quantification of nucleated cells was approximated via reference gene primer amplification. The data were produced by immunoSEQ multiplex PCR, yet TCRdb's version contains in-frame clones alone and is incomplete. Clone size and the V and J calls come from that table; the DNA yielded D and trimming. The table has 75,000 to 100,000 clones, roughly 80% seen once. This CDR3 region has 15 residues. Germline V gene sequence: CDR1 LGHNA, CDR2 YSLEER. Between the trimmed V and J ends, which lost 0 bases and 6 bases, there was a span of 12 bases. This receptor was obtained from a woman older than 75 with acute or convalescent COVID-19. Sequencing was performed on peripheral blood. The chain joins TRBV4-3 to TRBJ1-5, with D perhaps matching TRBD1 (6 bases). CDR3 residues: CASSQDVTGSQPQHF. The CDR3 DNA reads TGCGCCAGCAGCCAAGATGTCACAGGGAGTCAGCCCCAGCATTTT.